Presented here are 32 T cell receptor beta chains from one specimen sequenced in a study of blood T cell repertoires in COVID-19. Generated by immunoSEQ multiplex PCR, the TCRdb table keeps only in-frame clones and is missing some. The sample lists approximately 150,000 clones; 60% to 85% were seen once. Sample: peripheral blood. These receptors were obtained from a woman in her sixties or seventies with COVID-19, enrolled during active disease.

The CDR3 DNA reads TGCAGCGCCGGACTGACGGGAGTGTATGGCTACACCTTC. Translated: CSAGLTGVYGYTF. The V and J genes are TRBV29-1 and TRBJ1-2; no clear D gene. CDR3 length: 13 amino acids. Germline V gene lookup returns CDR1 SQVTM and CDR2 ANQGSEA. Trimming took off 7 bases at V and 5 bases at J, with 17 bases between the two ends.

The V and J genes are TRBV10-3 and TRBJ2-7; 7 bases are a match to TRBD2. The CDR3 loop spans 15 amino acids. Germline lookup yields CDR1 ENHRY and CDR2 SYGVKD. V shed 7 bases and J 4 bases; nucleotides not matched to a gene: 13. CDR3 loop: CAITDGDVGGYEQYF. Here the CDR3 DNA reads TGTGCCATCACTGACGGTGATGTGGGAGGGTACGAGCAGTACTTC.

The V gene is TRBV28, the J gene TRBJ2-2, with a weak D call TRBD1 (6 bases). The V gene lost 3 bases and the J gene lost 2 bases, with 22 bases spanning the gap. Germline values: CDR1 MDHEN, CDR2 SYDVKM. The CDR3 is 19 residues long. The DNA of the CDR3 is TGTGCCAGCAGTTTTGACTGGGGGCAGGCCCAATTCAACACCGGGGAGCTGTTTTTT. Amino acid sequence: CASSFDWGQAQFNTGELFF.

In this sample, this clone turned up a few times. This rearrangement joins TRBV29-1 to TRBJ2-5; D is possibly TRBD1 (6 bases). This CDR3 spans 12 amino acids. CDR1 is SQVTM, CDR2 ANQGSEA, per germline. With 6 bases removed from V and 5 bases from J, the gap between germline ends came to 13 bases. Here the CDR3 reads CSVHRAGETQYF. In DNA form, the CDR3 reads TGCAGCGTCCACAGGGCCGGCGAGACCCAGTACTTC.

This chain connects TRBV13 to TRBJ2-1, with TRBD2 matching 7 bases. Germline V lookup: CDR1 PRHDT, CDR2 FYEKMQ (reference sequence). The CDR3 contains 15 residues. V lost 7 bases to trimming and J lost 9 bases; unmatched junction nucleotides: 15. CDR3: CASTVPGGPHSEQFF. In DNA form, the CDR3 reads TGTGCCAGCACCGTACCGGGAGGTCCTCACAGTGAGCAGTTCTTC.

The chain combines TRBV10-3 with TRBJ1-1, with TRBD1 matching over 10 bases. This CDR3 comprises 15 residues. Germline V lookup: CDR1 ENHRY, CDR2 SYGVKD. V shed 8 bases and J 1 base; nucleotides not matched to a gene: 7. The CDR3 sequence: CAIGSGQGTNTEAFF. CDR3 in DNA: TGTGCCATCGGTTCGGGACAGGGGACGAACACTGAAGCTTTCTTT.

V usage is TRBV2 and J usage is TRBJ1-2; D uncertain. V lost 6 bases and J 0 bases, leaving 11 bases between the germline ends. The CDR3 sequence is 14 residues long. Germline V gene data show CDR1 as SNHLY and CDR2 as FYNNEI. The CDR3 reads CASRFSEANYGYTF. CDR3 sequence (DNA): TGTGCCAGCAGGTTTAGTGAAGCTAACTATGGCTACACCTTC.

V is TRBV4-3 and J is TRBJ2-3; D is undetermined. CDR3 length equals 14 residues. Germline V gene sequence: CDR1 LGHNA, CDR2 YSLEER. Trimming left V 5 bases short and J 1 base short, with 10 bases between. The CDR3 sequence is CASSDEAGTDTQYF. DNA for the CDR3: TGCGCCAGCAGCGACGAGGCGGGCACAGATACGCAGTATTTT.

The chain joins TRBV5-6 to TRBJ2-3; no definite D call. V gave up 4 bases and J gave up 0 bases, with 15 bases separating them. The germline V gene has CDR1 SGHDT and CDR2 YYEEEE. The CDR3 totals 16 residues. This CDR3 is CASSLGTEYSTDTQYF. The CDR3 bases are TGTGCCAGCAGCCTCGGTACAGAGTATAGCACAGATACGCAGTATTTT.

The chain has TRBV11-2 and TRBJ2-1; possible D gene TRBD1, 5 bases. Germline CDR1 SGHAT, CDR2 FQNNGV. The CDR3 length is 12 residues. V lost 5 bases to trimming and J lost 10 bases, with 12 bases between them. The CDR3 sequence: CASSRDSQEQFF. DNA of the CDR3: TGTGCCAGCAGCCGAGACAGTCAGGAGCAGTTCTTC.

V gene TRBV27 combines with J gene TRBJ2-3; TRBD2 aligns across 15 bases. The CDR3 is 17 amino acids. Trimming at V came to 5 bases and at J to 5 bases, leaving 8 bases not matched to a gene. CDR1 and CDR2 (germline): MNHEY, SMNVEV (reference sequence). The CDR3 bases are TGTGCCAGCAGTCGTCCGGGACTAGCGGGAGGAAAAGATACGCAGTATTTT. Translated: CASSRPGLAGGKDTQYF.

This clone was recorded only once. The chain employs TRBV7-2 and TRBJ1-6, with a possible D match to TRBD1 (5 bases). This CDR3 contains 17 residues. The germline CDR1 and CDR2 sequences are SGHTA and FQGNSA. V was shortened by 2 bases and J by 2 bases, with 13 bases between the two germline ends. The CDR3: CASSLSPTVAYNSPLHF. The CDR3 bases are TGTGCCAGCAGCTTATCCCCGACAGTAGCCTATAATTCACCCCTCCACTTT.

The CDR3 spells CASSLIQGEKLFF. CDR3 nucleotide sequence: TGTGCCAGCAGTTTAATACAGGGGGAAAAACTGTTTTTT. The rearrangement uses TRBV28 and TRBJ1-4; TRBD1 matches 7 bases. Germline V gene sequence: CDR1 MDHEN, CDR2 SYDVKM. V was pared by 2 bases and J by 8 bases, with 2 bases of the junction left unmatched. The CDR3 loop spans 13 amino acids.

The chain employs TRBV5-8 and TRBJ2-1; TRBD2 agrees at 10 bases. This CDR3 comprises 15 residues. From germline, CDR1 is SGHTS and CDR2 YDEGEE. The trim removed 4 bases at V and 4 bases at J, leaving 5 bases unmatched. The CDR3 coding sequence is TGTGCCAGCAGCGGTGTAGCGGGAGGTTACAATGAGCAGTTCTTC. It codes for CASSGVAGGYNEQFF.

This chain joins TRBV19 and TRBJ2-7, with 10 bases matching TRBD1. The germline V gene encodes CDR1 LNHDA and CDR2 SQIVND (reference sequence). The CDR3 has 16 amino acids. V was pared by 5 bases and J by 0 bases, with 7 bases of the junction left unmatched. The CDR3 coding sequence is TGTGCCAGTAGTTCCCCGGACAGGGGGGCCTCCTACGAGCAGTACTTC. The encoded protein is CASSSPDRGASYEQYF.

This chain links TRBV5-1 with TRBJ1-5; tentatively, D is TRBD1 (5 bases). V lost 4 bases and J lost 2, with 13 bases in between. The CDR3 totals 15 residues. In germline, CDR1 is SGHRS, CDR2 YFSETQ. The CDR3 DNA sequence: TGCGCCAGCAGCCCCGGGGGTGTGGGCAATCAGCCCCAGCATTTT. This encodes CASSPGGVGNQPQHF. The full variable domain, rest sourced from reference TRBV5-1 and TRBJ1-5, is KAGVTQTPRYLIKTRGQQVTLSCSPISGHRSVSWYQQTPGQGLQFLFEYFSETQRNKGNFPGRFSGRQFSNSRSEMNVSTLELGDSALYLCASSPGGVGNQPQHFGDGTRLSIL.

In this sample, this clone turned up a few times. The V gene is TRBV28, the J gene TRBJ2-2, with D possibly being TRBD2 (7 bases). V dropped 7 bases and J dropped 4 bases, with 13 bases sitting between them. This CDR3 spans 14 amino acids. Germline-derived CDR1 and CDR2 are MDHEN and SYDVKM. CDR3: CASIGGPATGELFF. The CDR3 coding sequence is TGTGCCAGCATCGGGGGGCCGGCCACCGGGGAGCTGTTTTTT.

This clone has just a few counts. CDR3 DNA sequence: TGTGCCATCAGGAGGGGGCTAGCGGGGCCCTCTGGGAACAATGAGCAGTTCTTC. Translation gives CAIRRGLAGPSGNNEQFF. The gene calls are TRBV10-3 and TRBJ2-1, with 9 bases matching TRBD2. Per the germline V gene, CDR1 is ENHRY and CDR2 is SYGVKD. This CDR3 contains 18 residues. V lost 6 bases, J lost 5 bases, and 17 bases stayed unmatched.

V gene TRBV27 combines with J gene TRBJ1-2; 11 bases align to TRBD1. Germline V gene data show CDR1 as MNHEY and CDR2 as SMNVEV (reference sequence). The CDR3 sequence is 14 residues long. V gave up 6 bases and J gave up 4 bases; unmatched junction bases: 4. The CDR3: CASSLGQGGYGYTF. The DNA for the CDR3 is TGTGCCAGCAGCTTGGGACAGGGGGGCTATGGCTACACCTTC.

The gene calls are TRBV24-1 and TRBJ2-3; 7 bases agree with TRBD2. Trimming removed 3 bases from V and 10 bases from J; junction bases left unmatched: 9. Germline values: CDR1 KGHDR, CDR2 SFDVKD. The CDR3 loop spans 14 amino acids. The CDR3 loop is CATSDPGTTLAQYF. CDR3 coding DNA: TGTGCCACCAGTGATCCCGGGACTACTTTAGCGCAGTATTTT.

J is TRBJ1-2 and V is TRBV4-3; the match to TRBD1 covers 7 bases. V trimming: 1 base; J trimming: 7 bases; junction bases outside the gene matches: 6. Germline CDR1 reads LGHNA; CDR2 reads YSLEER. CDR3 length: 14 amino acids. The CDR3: CASSQVDRVAGYTF. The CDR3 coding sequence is TGCGCCAGCAGCCAAGTAGACAGGGTGGCTGGCTACACCTTC.

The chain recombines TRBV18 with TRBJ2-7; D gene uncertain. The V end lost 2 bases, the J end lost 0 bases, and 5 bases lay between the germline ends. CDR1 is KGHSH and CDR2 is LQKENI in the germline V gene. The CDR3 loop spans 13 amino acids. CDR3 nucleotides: TGTGCCAGCTCACCAGTCAGCTCCTACGAGCAGTACGTC. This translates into CASSPVSSYEQYV.

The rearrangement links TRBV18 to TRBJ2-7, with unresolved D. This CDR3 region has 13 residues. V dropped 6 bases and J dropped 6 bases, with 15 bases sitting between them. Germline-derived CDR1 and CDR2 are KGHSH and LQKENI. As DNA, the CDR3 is TGTGCCAGCTCCCCCAAGAGCCCCGGCGAGCAGTACGTC. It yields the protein CASSPKSPGEQYV.

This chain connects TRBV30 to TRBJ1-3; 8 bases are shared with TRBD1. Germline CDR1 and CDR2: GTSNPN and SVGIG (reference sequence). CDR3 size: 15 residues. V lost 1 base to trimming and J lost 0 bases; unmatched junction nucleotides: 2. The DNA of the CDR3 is TGTGCCTGGAGTGGGACAGGGAACTCTGGAAACACCATATATTTT. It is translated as CAWSGTGNSGNTIYF.

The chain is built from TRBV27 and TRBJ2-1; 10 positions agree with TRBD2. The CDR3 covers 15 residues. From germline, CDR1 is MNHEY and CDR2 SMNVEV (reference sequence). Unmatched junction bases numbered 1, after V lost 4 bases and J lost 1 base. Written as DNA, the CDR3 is TGTGCCAGCAGTTCAGCGGGAGGGTCCTACAATGAGCAGTTCTTC. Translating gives CASSSAGGSYNEQFF.

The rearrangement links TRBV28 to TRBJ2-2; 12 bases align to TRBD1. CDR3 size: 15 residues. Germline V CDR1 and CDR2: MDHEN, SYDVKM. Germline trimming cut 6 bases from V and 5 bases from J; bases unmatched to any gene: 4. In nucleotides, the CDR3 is TGTGCCAGCAGCCGGGACAGGGGGCGAACCGGGGAGCTGTTTTTT. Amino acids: CASSRDRGRTGELFF.

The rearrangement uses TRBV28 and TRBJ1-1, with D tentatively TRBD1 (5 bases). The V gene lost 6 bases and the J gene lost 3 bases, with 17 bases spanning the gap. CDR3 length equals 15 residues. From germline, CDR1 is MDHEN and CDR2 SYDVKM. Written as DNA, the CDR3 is TGTGCCAGCAGCTCCCCCCAGGGCGTCCACACTGAAGCTTTCTTT. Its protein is CASSSPQGVHTEAFF.

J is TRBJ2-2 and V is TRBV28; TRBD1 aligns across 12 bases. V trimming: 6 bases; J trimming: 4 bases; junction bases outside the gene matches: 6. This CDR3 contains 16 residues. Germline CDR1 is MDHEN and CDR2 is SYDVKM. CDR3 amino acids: CASRRDRGLTTGELFF. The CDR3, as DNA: TGTGCCAGCAGGAGGGACAGGGGGCTTACCACCGGGGAGCTGTTTTTT.

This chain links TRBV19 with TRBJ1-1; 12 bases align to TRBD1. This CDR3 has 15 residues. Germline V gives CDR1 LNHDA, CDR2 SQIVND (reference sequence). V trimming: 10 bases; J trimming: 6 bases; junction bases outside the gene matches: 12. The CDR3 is CATLGRGQGASEAFF. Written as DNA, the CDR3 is TGTGCCACCCTAGGCCGGGGACAGGGGGCCTCTGAAGCTTTCTTT.

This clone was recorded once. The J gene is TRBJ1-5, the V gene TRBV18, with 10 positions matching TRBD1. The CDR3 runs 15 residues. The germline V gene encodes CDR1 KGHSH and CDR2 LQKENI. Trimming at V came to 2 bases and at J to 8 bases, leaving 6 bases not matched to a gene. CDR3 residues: CASSPGTGVYEPQHF. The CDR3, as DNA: TGTGCCAGCTCACCAGGGACAGGGGTCTATGAGCCCCAGCATTTT.

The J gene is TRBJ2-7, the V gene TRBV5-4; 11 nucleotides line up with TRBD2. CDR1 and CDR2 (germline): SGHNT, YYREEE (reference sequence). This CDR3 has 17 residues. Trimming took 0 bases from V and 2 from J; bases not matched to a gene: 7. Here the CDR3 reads CASSLGLAGGLTYEQYV. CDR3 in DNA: TGTGCCAGCAGCTTGGGGCTAGCGGGGGGCCTTACCTACGAGCAGTACGTC.

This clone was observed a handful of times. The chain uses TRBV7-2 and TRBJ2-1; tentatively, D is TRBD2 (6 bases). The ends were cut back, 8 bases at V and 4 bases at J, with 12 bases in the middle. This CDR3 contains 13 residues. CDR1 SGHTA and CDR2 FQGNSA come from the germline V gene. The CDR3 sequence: CASRTTGYNEQFF. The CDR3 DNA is TGTGCCAGCCGGACTACGGGATACAATGAGCAGTTCTTC.